These 28 T cell receptor beta chains were all obtained from the same sample, sequenced in a study of shared clonotypes between healthy human individuals. Clones were read by immunoSEQ multiplex PCR, and TCRdb kept only the in-frame ones, dropping some. The table has nearly 1 million clones, 76% seen once. The sample was memory CD4+ T cells sorted from blood. Subset meaning: CD45RA-negative fraction. The receptors were gathered from a man between 18 and 35 years old in good health.

The chain carries TRBV18 and TRBJ2-7, with 8 bases fitting TRBD1. Germline V gene sequence: CDR1 KGHSH, CDR2 LQKENI. With V trimmed by 3 bases and J by 4 bases, 8 bases remained unmatched. The CDR3 is 15 amino acids. CDR3 bases: TGTGCCAGCTCACCCCAGACAGGGGTCGGGTACGAGCAGTACTTC. Its protein product is CASSPQTGVGYEQYF.

CDR3 DNA: TGCGCCAGCAGTGAGTCGGAGACTTATAACACCGGGGAGCTGTTTTTT. This codes for CASSESETYNTGELFF. J is TRBJ2-2 and V is TRBV10-1; D is uncertain. V dropped 0 bases and J dropped 2 bases, with 10 bases sitting between them. CDR1 WNHNN and CDR2 SYGVQD come from the germline V gene (reference sequence). The CDR3 runs to 16 residues.

This clone was observed a handful of times. Within the sample, other DNA sequences also encode this same CDR3. The genes are TRBV11-1 and TRBJ1-1, with D unclear. V lost 0 bases, J lost 8 bases, and 10 bases lay in between. CDR1 is SGHAT and CDR2 is FQDESV in the germline V gene (reference sequence). The CDR3 is 13 amino acids. The DNA for the CDR3 is TGTGCCAGCAGCTTAGCGGAAACAACAGAAGCTTTCTTT. This codes for CASSLAETTEAFF.

The chain combines TRBV7-9 with TRBJ2-1; the match to TRBD2 covers 12 bases. Germline loops: CDR1 SEHNR, CDR2 FQNEAQ (reference sequence). With 1 base clipped from V and 14 bases from J, the junction kept 3 bases outside the gene matches. The CDR3 is made up of 13 amino acids. The CDR3 is CASSLVASGREFF. The DNA for the CDR3 is TGTGCCAGCAGCTTAGTTGCTAGCGGGAGGGAGTTCTTC.

This clone appeared a few times. The J gene is TRBJ1-6, the V gene TRBV28, with a weak D call TRBD1 (6 bases). V lost 7 bases and J lost 0, with 19 bases in between. This CDR3 has 18 residues. Germline CDR1 MDHEN, CDR2 SYDVKM. The chain's CDR3 is CASTSRGQLSSYNSPLHF. In DNA form, the CDR3 reads TGTGCCAGCACCTCCCGCGGACAGTTGAGCTCCTATAATTCACCCCTCCACTTT.

The rearrangement links TRBV5-1 to TRBJ1-1, with D maybe TRBD1 (6 bases). This CDR3 spans 14 amino acids. V was pared by 4 bases and J by 1 base, with 11 bases between. CDR1 is SGHRS, CDR2 YFSETQ, per germline. The DNA of the CDR3 is TGCGCCAGCAGCAAGCCGGGACAGAACACTGAAGCTTTCTTT. Residues: CASSKPGQNTEAFF. Full variable domain (remainder filled in from reference TRBV5-1 and TRBJ1-1): KAGVTQTPRYLIKTRGQQVTLSCSPISGHRSVSWYQQTPGQGLQFLFEYFSETQRNKGNFPGRFSGRQFSNSRSEMNVSTLELGDSALYLCASSKPGQNTEAFFGQGTRLTVV.

The chain recombines TRBV27 with TRBJ2-2; 8 bases are a match to TRBD1. With V trimmed by 2 bases and J by 6 bases, 14 bases remained unmatched. CDR1 and CDR2 from the germline V gene are MNHEY and SMNVEV (reference sequence). The CDR3 extends over 18 amino acids. This CDR3 is CASSLRSGGLLAAGELFF. The CDR3 coding sequence is TGTGCCAGCAGTTTAAGGTCAGGGGGCTTGCTGGCCGCCGGGGAGCTGTTTTTT.

The chain carries TRBV18 and TRBJ2-5, with D perhaps TRBD2 (6 bases). Germline lookup yields CDR1 KGHSH and CDR2 LQKENI. The CDR3 is made up of 17 amino acids. The germline V and J ends were trimmed by 2 bases and 7 bases, with 23 bases remaining between them. Here the CDR3 reads CASSPTRDLRLEGTQYF. The CDR3 nucleotides read TGTGCCAGCTCACCAACCCGGGACCTTCGGTTGGAGGGGACCCAGTACTTC.

CDR3 sequence reads: CAISARGTNEQFF. The CDR3 DNA sequence: TGTGCCATCAGTGCAAGGGGGACCAATGAGCAGTTCTTC. The chain uses TRBV10-3 and TRBJ2-1, with a tentative D call TRBD1 (6 bases). Between the trimmed V and J ends, which lost 4 bases and 6 bases, there was a span of 10 bases. The CDR3 is 13 residues long. Germline V CDR1 and CDR2: ENHRY, SYGVKD.

The chain recombines TRBV7-2 with TRBJ2-7, with 7 bases identical to TRBD2. Germline V gene sequence: CDR1 SGHTA, CDR2 FQGNSA. The CDR3 runs to 13 residues. The J segment lost 7 bases and the V segment lost 7 bases, leaving 10 bases of the junction unmatched. The CDR3: CASTDPGRGEQYF. As DNA, the CDR3 is TGTGCCAGCACCGATCCGGGGAGGGGTGAGCAGTACTTC.

The genes are TRBV5-6 and TRBJ1-4; D not resolved. V was shortened by 0 bases and J by 12 bases, with 9 bases between the two germline ends. The CDR3 contains 12 residues. The germline CDR1 and CDR2 sequences are SGHDT and YYEEEE. The CDR3 coding sequence is TGTGCCAGCAGCTTGGGAGCCGGGCAACTGTTTTTT. Its protein product is CASSLGAGQLFF.

Comment on this clone: Other nucleotide sequences in the sample specify the same CDR3. V is TRBV5-1 and J is TRBJ1-2; D remains ambiguous. CDR3 length: 13 amino acids. Germline assignment: CDR1 SGHRS and CDR2 YFSETQ. The V gene lost 0 bases and the J gene lost 5 bases, with 8 bases spanning the gap. CDR3 DNA: TGCGCCAGCAGCTTGGACCCCTCGTATGGCTACACCTTC. Translation: CASSLDPSYGYTF.

This chain links TRBV2 with TRBJ2-3; 8 bases are a match to TRBD2. CDR1 and CDR2 (germline): SNHLY, FYNNEI. The CDR3 extends over 17 amino acids. The V segment lost 4 bases and the J segment 3 bases; nucleotides outside the gene matches: 12. The CDR3 loop is CASSVVGGGTETDTQYF. The CDR3 coding sequence is TGTGCCAGCAGTGTAGTGGGCGGGGGGACTGAAACAGATACGCAGTATTTT.

This CDR3 is CATSREPGTSYEQYF. CDR3 DNA: TGTGCCACCAGCAGAGAGCCCGGGACCTCCTACGAGCAGTACTTC. V and J are TRBV15 and TRBJ2-7; D may correspond to TRBD1 or TRBD2 (5 bases each). This CDR3 has 15 amino acids. V lost 0 bases and J lost 0, with 9 bases in between. Germline V gene lookup returns CDR1 LNHNV and CDR2 YYDKDF (reference sequence).

J is TRBJ1-3 and V is TRBV2; D not certain. The germline V gene has CDR1 SNHLY and CDR2 FYNNEI. V shed 5 bases and J shed 9 bases, with 17 bases lying between them. This CDR3 comprises 14 residues. CDR3 sequence: CASSTDGESVTIYF. For the CDR3, the DNA is TGTGCCAGCAGTACTGACGGTGAATCGGTCACCATATATTTT.

The chain employs TRBV2 and TRBJ1-2; possible D gene TRBD1, 5 bases. V was pared by 7 bases and J by 1 base, with 13 bases between. Germline V gives CDR1 SNHLY, CDR2 FYNNEI. This CDR3 has 14 residues. CDR3 in DNA: TGTGCCAGCACCCTGGACATATTTAACTATGGCTACACCTTC. This translates into CASTLDIFNYGYTF.

This clone has only a few counts. The chain employs TRBV4-1 and TRBJ2-2, with D unclear. Germline V gene sequence: CDR1 MGHRA, CDR2 YSYEKL. This CDR3 has 17 residues. The germline V and J ends were trimmed by 3 bases and 0 bases, with 14 bases remaining between them. The CDR3 region is CASSQGLATANTGELFF. The CDR3 DNA follows: TGCGCCAGCAGCCAGGGCTTAGCTACGGCGAACACCGGGGAGCTGTTTTTT.

V is TRBV29-1 and J is TRBJ1-2; 11 bases are shared with TRBD1. Per the germline V gene, CDR1 is SQVTM and CDR2 is ANQGSEA. The V segment lost 4 bases and the J segment 8 bases; nucleotides outside the gene matches: 6. This CDR3 is built from 13 residues. The CDR3 protein is CSVAEDRGLGYTF. The CDR3 DNA reads TGCAGCGTTGCCGAGGACAGGGGGCTGGGCTACACCTTC. The full variable domain, completed using reference TRBV29-1 and TRBJ1-2, is SAVISQKPSRDICQRGTSLTIQCQVDSQVTMMFWYRQQPGQSLTLIATANQGSEATYESGFVIDKFPISRPNLTFSTLTVSNMSPEDSSIYLCSVAEDRGLGYTFGSGTRLTVV.

The CDR3, as DNA: TGTGCCAGCAGCTTGGAACAGGGAAGGAGCTACGAGCAGTACTTC. Its protein is CASSLEQGRSYEQYF. The rearrangement uses TRBV5-4 and TRBJ2-7; D is perhaps TRBD1 (6 bases). The CDR3 totals 15 residues. V shed 0 bases and J shed 3 bases, with 13 bases lying between them. Germline lookup yields CDR1 SGHNT and CDR2 YYREEE (reference sequence).

The chain combines TRBV9 with TRBJ1-6, with no clear D. Trimming pared 0 bases from V and 6 bases from J, leaving 7 bases between. Germline lookup yields CDR1 SGDLS and CDR2 YYNGEE. CDR3 length: 14 residues. The chain's CDR3 is CASSVVPSNSPLHF. CDR3 DNA: TGTGCCAGCAGCGTAGTACCGAGTAATTCACCCCTCCACTTT.

The rearrangement joins TRBV7-9 to TRBJ2-1; 9 positions agree with TRBD2. V shed 4 bases and J 12 bases; nucleotides not matched to a gene: 25. Per the germline V gene, CDR1 is SEHNR and CDR2 is FQNEAQ (reference sequence). The CDR3 loop spans 19 amino acids. The CDR3 sequence is CASSSRQGGRALGFSRQFF. CDR3 nucleotides: TGTGCCAGCAGCTCCCGCCAGGGCGGGAGGGCTCTTGGCTTTAGTCGGCAGTTCTTC.

V usage is TRBV5-1 and J usage is TRBJ1-2; no reliable D call. Trimming pared 0 bases from V and 4 bases from J, leaving 10 bases between. The CDR3 has 14 amino acids. CDR1 is SGHRS and CDR2 is YFSETQ in the germline V gene. This chain's CDR3 is CASSLAPGSYGYTF. For the CDR3, the DNA is TGCGCCAGCAGCTTGGCCCCGGGGAGCTATGGCTACACCTTC.

The rearrangement uses TRBV25-1 and TRBJ1-2, with 8 nucleotides matching TRBD1. This CDR3 is 13 amino acids long. The V segment lost 5 bases and the J segment 6 bases; nucleotides outside the gene matches: 5. From germline, CDR1 is MGHDK and CDR2 SYGVNS. The CDR3 DNA reads as TGTGCCAGCAGTAGGACAGGGATGGATGGCTACACCTTC. It translates to CASSRTGMDGYTF.

This chain uses TRBV27 with TRBJ1-1; 10 bases fit TRBD1. Germline V gene data show CDR1 as MNHEY and CDR2 as SMNVEV (reference sequence). V lost 6 bases and J lost 2; bases outside the gene matches: 6. The CDR3 sequence is 15 residues long. The CDR3 region is CASSLGTGVNTEAFF. The CDR3 DNA follows: TGTGCCAGCAGCTTAGGGACAGGGGTCAACACTGAAGCTTTCTTT.

This chain uses TRBV6-1 with TRBJ1-3; the D gene is possibly TRBD1 (5 bases). The germline gives CDR1 MNHNS, CDR2 SASEGT. Trimming cost V 1 base and J 1 base, with 8 bases left between them. The CDR3 is 15 amino acids. The CDR3 sequence is CASSEDWGSGNTIYF. DNA for the CDR3: TGTGCCAGCAGTGAAGATTGGGGGTCTGGAAACACCATATATTTT.

V usage is TRBV18 and J usage is TRBJ1-2; perhaps TRBD1 as D (6 bases). The CDR3 spans 15 residues. Germline-derived CDR1 and CDR2 are KGHSH and LQKENI. Trimming left V 0 bases short and J 6 bases short, with 14 bases between. Written as DNA, the CDR3 is TGTGCCAGCTCACCACCGGGTAACAGGGACCATGGCTACACCTTC. Translating gives CASSPPGNRDHGYTF.

J is TRBJ2-4 and V is TRBV30, with D uncertain. The V end was cut by 1 base, the J end by 0 bases, with 10 bases between. Germline V gene data show CDR1 as GTSNPN and CDR2 as SVGIG (reference sequence). CDR3 length equals 15 residues. The CDR3 region has the DNA TGTGCCTGGAGTGGGACGTCGCTAGCCAAAAACATTCAGTACTTC. It yields the protein CAWSGTSLAKNIQYF. Drawing the rest from reference TRBV30 and TRBJ2-4, the complete variable domain is SQTIHQWPATLVQPVGSPLSLECTVEGTSNPNLYWYRQAAGRGLQLLFYSVGIGQISSEVPQNLSASRPQDRQFILSSKKLLLSDSGFYLCAWSGTSLAKNIQYFGAGTRLSVL.

This clone was seen only a few times. The rearrangement uses TRBV5-6 and TRBJ2-1, with 8 bases identical to TRBD1. The J segment lost 10 bases and the V segment lost 5 bases, leaving 8 bases of the junction unmatched. There are 13 residues in the CDR3. Germline V gives CDR1 SGHDT, CDR2 YYEEEE. CDR3 residues: CASSWSRQGEQFF. The CDR3 region has the DNA TGTGCCAGCAGTTGGAGTCGACAGGGGGAGCAGTTCTTC. Full variable domain (rest looked up from reference TRBV5-6 and TRBJ2-1): DAGVTQSPTHLIKTRGQQVTLRCSPKSGHDTVSWYQQALGQGPQFIFQYYEEEERQRGNFPDRFSGHQFPNYSSELNVNALLLGDSALYLCASSWSRQGEQFFGPGTRLTVL.